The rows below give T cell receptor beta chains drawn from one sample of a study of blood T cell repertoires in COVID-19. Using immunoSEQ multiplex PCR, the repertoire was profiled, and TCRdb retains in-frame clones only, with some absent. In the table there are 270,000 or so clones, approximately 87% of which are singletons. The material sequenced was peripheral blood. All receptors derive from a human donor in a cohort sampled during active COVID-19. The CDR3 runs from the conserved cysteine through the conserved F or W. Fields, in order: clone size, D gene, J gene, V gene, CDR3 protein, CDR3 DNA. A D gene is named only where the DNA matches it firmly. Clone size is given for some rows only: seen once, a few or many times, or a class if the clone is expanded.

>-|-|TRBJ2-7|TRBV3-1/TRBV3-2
CASSQDKGRLRGSYEQYF
TGTGCCAGCAGCCAAGATAAGGGGCGACTTAGGGGCTCCTACGAGCAGTACTTC
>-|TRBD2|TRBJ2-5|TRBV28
CASSLLAGGQETQYF
TGTGCCAGCAGTTTATTAGCGGGGGGGCAGGAGACCCAGTACTTC
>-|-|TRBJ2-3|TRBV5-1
CASSSRLSTDTQYF
TGCGCCAGCAGCTCCCGTCTTAGCACAGATACGCAGTATTTT
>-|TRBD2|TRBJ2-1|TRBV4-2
CASGPPRGPRLAGGYNEQFF
TGTGCCAGCGGGCCGCCCAGGGGTCCCCGACTAGCGGGAGGATACAATGAGCAGTTCTTC
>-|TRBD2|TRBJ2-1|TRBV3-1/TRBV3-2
CASSYWGGEQFF
TGTGCCAGCAGCTATTGGGGGGGAGAGCAGTTCTTC
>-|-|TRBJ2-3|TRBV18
CASSPPSRGTDTQYF
TGTGCCAGCTCACCACCATCCAGGGGCACAGATACGCAGTATTTT
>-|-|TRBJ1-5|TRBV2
CASSQGYSNQPQHF
TGTGCCAGTTCCCAGGGGTATAGCAATCAGCCCCAGCATTTT
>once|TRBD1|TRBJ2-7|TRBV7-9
CASSLGGTGYHEQYF
TGTGCCAGCAGCTTAGGAGGGACAGGGTATCACGAGCAGTACTTC
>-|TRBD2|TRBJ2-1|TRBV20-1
CSASGAGAAYNEQFF
TGCAGTGCTAGTGGAGCGGGAGCTGCATACAATGAGCAGTTCTTC
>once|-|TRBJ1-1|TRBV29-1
CSVDRGNTEAFF
TGCAGCGTTGACAGGGGAAACACTGAAGCTTTCTTT
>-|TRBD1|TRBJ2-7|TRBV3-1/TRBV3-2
CASSRAGTGTYEQYF
TGTGCCAGCAGCCGTGCCGGGACAGGAACCTACGAGCAGTACTTC
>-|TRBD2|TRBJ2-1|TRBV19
CASSIKPGTSGGGEYEQFF
TGTGCCAGTAGTATAAAACCGGGGACTAGCGGCGGGGGTGAGTATGAGCAGTTCTTC
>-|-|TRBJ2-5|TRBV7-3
CASSLTFQETQYF
TGTGCCAGCAGCTTAACCTTCCAAGAGACCCAGTACTTC
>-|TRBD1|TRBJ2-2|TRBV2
CAGGPGTDTGELFF
TGTGCCGGCGGCCCCGGGACAGACACCGGGGAGCTGTTTTTT
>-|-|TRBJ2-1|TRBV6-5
CASRQAGEQFF
TGTGCCAGCAGACAAGCGGGTGAGCAGTTCTTC
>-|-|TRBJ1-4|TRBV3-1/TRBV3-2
CASSQVLGQVNEKLFF
TGTGCCAGCAGCCAAGTCCTGGGACAAGTGAATGAAAAACTGTTTTTT
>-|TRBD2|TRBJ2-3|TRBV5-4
CASTLGLAGGQDTQYF
TGTGCCAGCACCTTGGGACTAGCGGGGGGGCAAGATACGCAGTATTTT
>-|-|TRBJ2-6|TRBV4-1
CASSQVPPSDSGSGANVLTF
TGCGCCAGCAGCCAAGTACCACCGTCGGACAGCGGCTCTGGGGCCAACGTCCTGACTTTC
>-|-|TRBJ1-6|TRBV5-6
CASSLNRVYNSPLHF
TGTGCCAGCAGCTTGAACCGGGTTTATAATTCACCCCTCCACTTT
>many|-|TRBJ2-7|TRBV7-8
CASSLRRGYEQYF
TGTGCCAGCAGCTTAAGACGCGGCTACGAGCAGTACTTC
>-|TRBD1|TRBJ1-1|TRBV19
CASSTLSTGKPNTEAFF
TGTGCCAGTAGTACCCTATCGACAGGGAAACCGAACACTGAAGCTTTCTTT
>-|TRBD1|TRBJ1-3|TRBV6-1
CASSEALNRGTGNTIYF
TGTGCCAGCAGTGAAGCGCTTAACAGGGGGACTGGAAACACCATATATTTT
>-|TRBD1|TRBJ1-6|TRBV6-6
CASSPMTGGPYNSPLHF
TGTGCCAGCAGTCCAATGACAGGGGGACCTTATAATTCACCCCTCCACTTT
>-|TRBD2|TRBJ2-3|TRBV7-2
CASSLRLAGPSTDTQYF
TGTGCCAGCAGCCTACGACTAGCGGGGCCTTCCACAGATACGCAGTATTTT
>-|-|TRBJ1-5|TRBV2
CASSERSLSNQPQHF
TGTGCCAGCAGTGAGCGGAGTTTGAGCAATCAGCCCCAGCATTTT
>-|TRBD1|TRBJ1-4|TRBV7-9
CASSFSDRVHEKLFF
TGTGCCAGCAGCTTTTCCGACAGGGTACATGAAAAACTGTTTTTT
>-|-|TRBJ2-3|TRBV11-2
CASSSNIRITDTQYF
TGTGCCAGCAGCTCAAACATCAGGATCACAGATACGCAGTATTTT
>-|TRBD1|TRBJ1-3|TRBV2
CASRASGTGGVSGNTIYF
TGTGCCAGCAGGGCCTCCGGGACAGGGGGCGTTTCTGGAAACACCATATATTTT
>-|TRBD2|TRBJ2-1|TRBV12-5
CASGLVGWGGYNEQFF
TGTGCTAGTGGTTTGGTTGGCTGGGGGGGCTACAATGAGCAGTTCTTC
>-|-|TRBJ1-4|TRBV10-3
CAISELGAAATNEKLFF
TGTGCCATCAGTGAATTGGGGGCAGCCGCAACTAATGAAAAACTGTTTTTT
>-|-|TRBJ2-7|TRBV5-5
CASSSTPGLSRDEQYF
TGTGCCAGCAGCTCTACCCCAGGACTGTCTCGGGACGAGCAGTACTTC
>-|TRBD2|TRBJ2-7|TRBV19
CASSMSGLHYEQYF
TGTGCCAGTAGTATGTCGGGACTACACTACGAGCAGTACTTC
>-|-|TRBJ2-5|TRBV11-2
CASSSDGTLEETQYF
TGTGCCAGCAGCTCCGACGGGACACTAGAAGAGACCCAGTACTTC
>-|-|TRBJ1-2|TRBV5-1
CASSLGRVRPDYGYTF
TGCGCCAGCAGCTTGGGGCGTGTGAGGCCCGACTATGGCTACACCTTC
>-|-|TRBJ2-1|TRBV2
CASSPEGGTYNEQFF
TGTGCCAGCAGCCCGGAGGGGGGGACTTACAATGAGCAGTTCTTC
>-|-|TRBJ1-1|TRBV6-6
CASSPYPRGLGTEAFF
TGTGCCAGCAGTCCATATCCAAGGGGATTGGGCACTGAAGCTTTCTTT
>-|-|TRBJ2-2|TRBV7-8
CASGSGVSIGTGELFF
TGTGCCAGCGGATCCGGGGTTTCGATAGGGACCGGGGAGCTGTTTTTT
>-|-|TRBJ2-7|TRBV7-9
CASSLSLGSSYEQYF
TGTGCCAGCAGCTTATCCCTGGGGAGCTCCTACGAGCAGTACTTC
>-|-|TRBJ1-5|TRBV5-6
CASSSRYSGFQPQHF
TGTGCCAGCAGCTCGAGATATTCGGGGTTTCAGCCCCAGCATTTT
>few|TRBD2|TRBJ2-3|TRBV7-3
CASSLNPAGVISTDTQYF
TGTGCCAGCAGCTTAAACCCAGCGGGAGTCATTAGCACAGATACGCAGTATTTT
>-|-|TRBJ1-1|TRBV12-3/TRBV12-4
CASRPLQGRAFF
TGTGCCAGCAGACCATTACAGGGACGAGCTTTCTTT
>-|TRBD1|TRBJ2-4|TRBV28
CASSWGQGLFDKNIQYF
TGTGCCAGCAGTTGGGGACAGGGGCTTTTTGACAAAAACATTCAGTACTTC
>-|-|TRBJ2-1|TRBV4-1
CASSQDFGVPYNEQFF
TGCGCCAGCAGCCAAGATTTTGGAGTCCCCTACAATGAGCAGTTCTTC
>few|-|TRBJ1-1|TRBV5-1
CASRGEGGTEAFF
TGCGCCAGCAGAGGGGAGGGAGGCACTGAAGCTTTCTTT
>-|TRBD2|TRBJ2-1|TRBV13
CASSFPGTSYNEQFF
TGTGCCAGCAGCTTCCCCGGGACTAGTTACAATGAGCAGTTCTTC
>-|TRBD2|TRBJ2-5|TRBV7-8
CASSSSGGVQETQYF
TGTGCCAGCAGCTCCTCCGGGGGGGTCCAAGAGACCCAGTACTTC
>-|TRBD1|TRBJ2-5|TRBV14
CASSQNRGLGTQYF
TGTGCCAGCAGCCAAAACAGGGGGCTAGGGACCCAGTACTTC
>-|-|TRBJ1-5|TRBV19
CASSPRVVSQPQHF
TGTGCCAGTAGTCCTCGGGTCGTTAGTCAGCCCCAGCATTTT
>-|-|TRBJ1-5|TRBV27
CASSTNRPRGLNQPQHF
TGTGCCAGCAGTACTAATCGCCCGAGGGGGTTAAATCAGCCCCAGCATTTT
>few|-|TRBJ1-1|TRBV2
CASSEGRVNTEAFF
TGTGCCAGCAGTGAGGGCAGGGTGAACACTGAAGCTTTCTTT
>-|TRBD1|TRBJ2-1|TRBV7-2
CASSLPDRAERSSYNEQFF
TGTGCCAGCAGCCTCCCGGACAGGGCCGAAAGGAGCTCCTACAATGAGCAGTTCTTC
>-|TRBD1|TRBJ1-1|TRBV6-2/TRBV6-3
CASSHLDRAPEAFF
TGTGCCAGCAGCCACCTTGACAGGGCTCCTGAAGCTTTCTTT